Shown below are 11 T cell receptor beta chains from a single sample sequenced in a study of cytomegalovirus exposure and HLA in healthy donors. Vbeta (60) and Jbeta (13) primers were used in the PCR. Clones were read by immunoSEQ multiplex PCR, and TCRdb kept only the in-frame ones, dropping some. The sample yields about 160,000 clones, approximately 78% seen once. Sequenced: PBMCs. The receptor source for this set is a male donor in good health and CMV-seropositive.

This chain links TRBV27 with TRBJ2-1, with 8 bases identical to TRBD1. Per the germline V gene, CDR1 is MNHEY and CDR2 is SMNVEV (reference sequence). The V and J ends lost 7 bases and 6 bases, in that order; junction bases with no gene match: 11. The CDR3 is 15 residues long. DNA of the CDR3: TGTGCCAGCAACCGTATCTCGGGACAGGTCAATGAGCAGTTCTTC. Protein product: CASNRISGQVNEQFF.

The rearrangement uses TRBV6-1 and TRBJ2-1; D perhaps matches TRBD2 (6 bases). Trimming took off 8 bases at V and 5 bases at J, with 16 bases between the two ends. Per germline, CDR1 MNHNS and CDR2 SASEGT. The CDR3 contains 14 residues. The CDR3 protein is CASLRDLTNNEQFF. In DNA form, the CDR3 reads TGTGCCAGCTTGAGGGACTTAACTAACAATGAGCAGTTCTTC.

V is TRBV10-1 and J is TRBJ1-1; D unclear. The CDR3 length is 14 residues. Germline CDR1 reads WNHNN; CDR2 reads SYGVQD (reference sequence). V was shortened by 0 bases and J by 5 bases, with 10 bases between the two germline ends. For the CDR3, the DNA is TGCGCCAGCAGTGAGTCGCCAGCGATAACTGAAGCTTTCTTT. It encodes CASSESPAITEAFF.

The V gene is TRBV11-2, the J gene TRBJ2-2; D perhaps matches TRBD2 (6 bases). The CDR3 is 16 amino acids. Germline assignment: CDR1 SGHAT and CDR2 FQNNGV. V dropped 5 bases and J dropped 0 bases, with 13 bases sitting between them. The CDR3, as DNA: TGTGCCAGCAGCCCGGGACTGTTCGCGAACACCGGGGAGCTGTTTTTT. Translating gives CASSPGLFANTGELFF.

The chain recombines TRBV5-4 with TRBJ1-2; D possibly corresponds to TRBD1 (6 bases). V gave up 1 base and J gave up 6 bases, with 10 bases separating them. This CDR3 is 13 amino acids long. Looked up from germline, CDR1 is SGHNT and CDR2 is YYREEE (reference sequence). The CDR3 sequence is CASSLQGQDGYTF. In nucleotides, the CDR3 is TGTGCCAGCAGCTTGCAGGGACAAGATGGCTACACCTTC.

This sequence joins TRBV29-1 and TRBJ2-4, with 10 bases aligning to TRBD2. This CDR3 is built from 11 residues. The germline gives CDR1 SQVTM, CDR2 ANQGSEA. With 4 bases clipped from V and 9 bases from J, the junction kept 0 bases outside the gene matches. In nucleotides, the CDR3 is TGCAGCGTTGTAGCGGGGGGCATTCAGTACTTC. Amino acid sequence: CSVVAGGIQYF.

The rearrangement links TRBV11-2 to TRBJ2-5, with 7 bases that match TRBD1. CDR1 SGHAT and CDR2 FQNNGV come from the germline V gene. The CDR3 totals 14 residues. Trimming took 5 bases from V and 0 from J; bases not matched to a gene: 3. This CDR3 is CASSPTGNQETQYF. In DNA form, the CDR3 reads TGTGCCAGCAGCCCGACAGGGAACCAAGAGACCCAGTACTTC.

The chain links TRBV5-1 to TRBJ1-2, with 9 bases fitting TRBD1. The trim removed 4 bases at V and 8 bases at J, leaving 9 bases unmatched. The CDR3 runs to 14 residues. The V gene's germline CDR1 is SGHRS and CDR2 YFSETQ. In nucleotides, the CDR3 is TGCGCCAGCAGCCCACTAAGGACAGGGGAAGGCTACACCTTC. Translating gives CASSPLRTGEGYTF.

This clone has a single count. The V gene is TRBV11-2, the J gene TRBJ1-4; 10 bases align to TRBD1. CDR3 length equals 17 residues. V trimming: 5 bases; J trimming: 3 bases; junction bases outside the gene matches: 9. Germline CDR1 SGHAT, CDR2 FQNNGV. The CDR3 nucleotides are TGTGCCAGCAGCCCGTGGGACAGGGGATCGGCTAATGAAAAACTGTTTTTT. It specifies CASSPWDRGSANEKLFF.

The chain recombines TRBV5-6 with TRBJ2-7; 8 nucleotides align to TRBD1. Germline CDR1 reads SGHDT; CDR2 reads YYEEEE. V was clipped by 4 bases and J by 6 bases; unmatched bases: 12. This CDR3 comprises 15 residues. CDR3 protein: CASSERPGGAGEQYF. CDR3 sequence (DNA): TGTGCCAGCAGCGAAAGACCAGGGGGCGCGGGCGAGCAGTACTTC.

In this sample, this clone turned up a few times. The chain links TRBV9 to TRBJ1-3; D is ambiguous. V was trimmed by 0 bases and J by 0 bases, leaving 4 bases between them. The CDR3 loop spans 14 amino acids. Germline V gene data show CDR1 as SGDLS and CDR2 as YYNGEE. CDR3 sequence: CASSVVSSGNTIYF. CDR3 in DNA: TGTGCCAGCAGCGTAGTTAGCTCTGGAAACACCATATATTTT.